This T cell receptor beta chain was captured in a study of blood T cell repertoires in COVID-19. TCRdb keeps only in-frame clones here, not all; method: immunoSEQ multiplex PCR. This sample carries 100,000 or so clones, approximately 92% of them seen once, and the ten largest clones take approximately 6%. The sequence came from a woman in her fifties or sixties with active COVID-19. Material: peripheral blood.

CDR3 DNA: TGTGCCAGCAGGACAGGGAATCAGCCCCAGCATTTT. Protein product: CASRTGNQPQHF. This rearrangement joins TRBV28 to TRBJ1-5; 7 bases are shared with TRBD1. The V gene's germline CDR1 is MDHEN and CDR2 SYDVKM. The CDR3 sequence is 12 residues long. V shed 6 bases and J 4 bases; nucleotides not matched to a gene: 0. The full variable domain, with the rest looked up from reference TRBV28 and TRBJ1-5, is DVKVTQSSRYLVKRTGEKVFLECVQDMDHENMFWYRQDPGLGLRLIYFSYDVKMKEKGDIPEGYSVSREKKERFSLILESASTNQTSMYLCASRTGNQPQHFGDGTRLSIL.